This TCR beta chain stems from a study of siplizumab effects on memory and regulatory T cells. For a few donor pairs, CD4+ naive/memory and CD8+ naive/effector-memory/TEMRA unstimulated subsets were also sequenced. Sequenced by immunoSEQ multiplex PCR; TCRdb stores in-frame clones only, minus some. The table has 50,000 to 75,000 clones, around three quarters seen once. This clone appeared a few times. Its specificity is unknown. The sample carries other DNA sequences with the same CDR3. Study-wide points: Suppressive function of proliferating Tregs from siplizumab cultures was not confirmed. Under siplizumab, alloreactive sequences traced to unstimulated CD4+ memory cells were significantly reduced.

The source is a human donor in good health. Sequenced input: memory CD4+ T cells sorted from blood.

CDR3 residues: CASSLGTSGGINEQYF. DNA for the CDR3: TGTGCCAGCAGCTTAGGGACTAGCGGGGGGATCAACGAGCAGTACTTC. The chain joins TRBV7-9 to TRBJ2-7; TRBD2 aligns across 14 bases. The CDR3 extends over 16 amino acids. The V segment lost 1 base and the J segment 5 bases; nucleotides outside the gene matches: 4. Germline V gives CDR1 SEHNR, CDR2 FQNEAQ (reference sequence).